This T cell receptor (beta chain) was found in a study of shared clonotypes between healthy human individuals. Study-wide points: Clonotype sharing among donors, it was expected, would be affected by sequencing depth.

The protocol was immunoSEQ multiplex PCR, while the TCRdb copy is restricted to in-frame clones and leaves out a portion. The sample lists some 240,000 clones, 60% to 70% occurring once. CDR1 and CDR2 from the germline V gene are SGHNT and YYREEE (reference sequence). CDR3 length equals 13 residues. J gave up 6 bases and V 6 bases, and 6 bases lay outside the gene matches. This clone was recorded a few times. Antigen: not known. The receptor was derived from a man aged 25-45 years in good health. Sequenced sample: memory CD4+ T cells sorted from blood. The subset denotes: CD45RA-negative fraction. The chain has TRBV5-4 and TRBJ2-5, with 9 positions matching TRBD1. Here the CDR3 DNA reads TGTGCCAGCACCCGGACAGGGGAACAGACCCAGTACTTC. The encoded protein is CASTRTGEQTQYF. Drawing the rest from reference TRBV5-4 and TRBJ2-5, the complete variable domain is ETGVTQSPTHLIKTRGQQVTLRCSSQSGHNTVSWYQQALGQGPQFIFQYYREEENGRGNFPPRFSGLQFPNYSSELNVNALELDDSALYLCASTRTGEQTQYFGPGTRLLVL.